The clone carrying this T cell receptor (beta chain) was seen more than once but under ten times. Its antigen is still unknown. TCRdb re-analysed the reads in MiXCR, keeping a single row per CDR3 protein. The sample lists approximately 140,000 distinct CDR3 sequences, 7.5% to 9% occurring once. This CDR3 contains 12 residues. Trimming shortened V by 4 bases and J by 1 base, and 7 bases separated the two germline ends. The germline V gene has CDR1 GTSNPN and CDR2 SVGIG (reference sequence). The data belong to a study of T cell repertoires in cytomegalovirus infection. Study-level information: Through public TCR beta signatures, both CMV infection and matching HLA type were indicated.

Study results and limitations: Cumulative public TCR beta family frequency identified CMV carriers with the relevant HLA. There were HLA-C-restricted CMV-specific TCR beta clonotypes dominating the ex vivo response.

The clonotype was recovered from a human donor in good health (CMV status not recorded). Some clones in this sample may be carry-over from other donors' samples. The sequencing input was PBMCs. The J gene is TRBJ1-1, the V gene TRBV30; D unresolved. The CDR3 spells CAWNAGNTEAFF. The CDR3, as DNA: TGTGCCTGGAACGCCGGGAACACTGAAGCTTTCTTT.